A selection of T cell receptor beta chains follows, all from one sample in a study of CD8 T cells in ankylosing spondylitis. TCRdb re-called the 5' RACE reads with MiXCR, one entry per CDR3 protein. The table has about 42,000 distinct CDR3 sequences, just under 4% seen once; the top ten hold approximately 4%. Sequencing was done on a sample of blood, either unsorted or a sorted T cell fraction (not recorded which). These receptors all stem from a female donor with ankylosing spondylitis or in good health (not recorded which). Both conserved end residues are part of each CDR3. Each record gives: J gene, V gene, clone size, D gene, CDR3 DNA, CDR3 protein. A D gene is named only where the DNA matches it firmly. A clone size is listed for some rows: how often the clone was seen (once, few, many), or a class if it is expanded.

j_gene: TRBJ1-6
v_gene: TRBV9
abundance: many
d_gene: .
CDR3nt: TGTGCCAGCAGCGTTTCTGCAATTCGTGGTTCACCCCTCCACTTT
CDR3aa: CASSVSAIRGSPLHF

j_gene: TRBJ1-2
v_gene: TRBV9
abundance: many
d_gene: TRBD1
CDR3nt: TGTGCCAGCAGCCCCACGACAGGGCTTCACTATGGCTACACCTTC
CDR3aa: CASSPTTGLHYGYTF

j_gene: TRBJ1-2
v_gene: TRBV9
abundance: many
d_gene: .
CDR3nt: TGTGCCAGCAGCGTAGAGGCAGTTGGCAGGGGCTATGGCTACACCTTC
CDR3aa: CASSVEAVGRGYGYTF

j_gene: TRBJ1-1
v_gene: TRBV9
abundance: many
d_gene: .
CDR3nt: TGTGCCAGCAGCGCCTCAAGGAACACTGAAGCTTTCTTT
CDR3aa: CASSASRNTEAFF

j_gene: TRBJ1-3
v_gene: TRBV9
abundance: many
d_gene: .
CDR3nt: TGTGCCAGCAGCGGTGAAATACGAGGGGCCTCTGGAAACACCATATATTTT
CDR3aa: CASSGEIRGASGNTIYF

j_gene: TRBJ1-4
v_gene: TRBV9
abundance: many
d_gene: TRBD1
CDR3nt: TGTGCCAGCAGCGTATCGACAGGGAGTAATGAAAAACTGTTTTTT
CDR3aa: CASSVSTGSNEKLFF

j_gene: TRBJ1-1
v_gene: TRBV9
abundance: many
d_gene: .
CDR3nt: TGTGCCAGCAGCGCGCGGCCAGGGAACACTGAAGCTTTCTTT
CDR3aa: CASSARPGNTEAFF

j_gene: TRBJ2-1
v_gene: TRBV9
abundance: many
d_gene: TRBD1
CDR3nt: TGTGCCAGCAGCCCGACCGGGACAGGCTGGGGTGAGCAGTTCTTC
CDR3aa: CASSPTGTGWGEQFF

j_gene: TRBJ1-3
v_gene: TRBV9
abundance: medium-sized
d_gene: .
CDR3nt: TGTGCCAGCAGCCTGCAGGCAGGGCCCGGAAACACCATATATTTT
CDR3aa: CASSLQAGPGNTIYF

j_gene: TRBJ2-3
v_gene: TRBV9
abundance: few
d_gene: .
CDR3nt: TGTGCCAGCAGCGTCTTCGGGTGGGGGGAAACAGATACGCAGTATTTT
CDR3aa: CASSVFGWGETDTQYF

j_gene: TRBJ2-3
v_gene: TRBV9
abundance: many
d_gene: .
CDR3nt: TGTGCCAGCAGCGTAGGAGGAGGGTCCGCAGATACGCAGTATTTT
CDR3aa: CASSVGGGSADTQYF

j_gene: TRBJ2-7
v_gene: TRBV9
abundance: many
d_gene: .
CDR3nt: TGTGCCAGCAGCGTAGGCCAGCAAGACATCTACGAGCAGTACTTC
CDR3aa: CASSVGQQDIYEQYF

j_gene: TRBJ2-7
v_gene: TRBV9
abundance: many
d_gene: .
CDR3nt: TGTGCCAGCAGCGAAGGAATAGGGTACTACGAGCAGTACTTC
CDR3aa: CASSEGIGYYEQYF

j_gene: TRBJ2-1
v_gene: TRBV9
abundance: many
d_gene: .
CDR3nt: TGTGCCAGCAGCGCCCCGGCCTACAATGAGCAGTTCTTC
CDR3aa: CASSAPAYNEQFF

j_gene: TRBJ2-1
v_gene: TRBV9
abundance: many
d_gene: .
CDR3nt: TGTGCCAGCAGCGTAGCACAGACCAATGAGCAGTTCTTC
CDR3aa: CASSVAQTNEQFF

j_gene: TRBJ2-1
v_gene: TRBV9
abundance: many
d_gene: .
CDR3nt: TGTGCCAGCAGCGTAGATCCTCGGGTTGGAACAGGGCACAGTGAGCAGTTCTTC
CDR3aa: CASSVDPRVGTGHSEQFF

j_gene: TRBJ1-5
v_gene: TRBV9
abundance: many
d_gene: .
CDR3nt: TGTGCCAGCAACGGAGGTCCCGGTCAGCCCCAGCATTTT
CDR3aa: CASNGGPGQPQHF

j_gene: TRBJ2-7
v_gene: TRBV9
abundance: .
d_gene: TRBD1
CDR3nt: TGTGCCAGCAGCGCCTACGGGACAGATAGCTACGAGCAGTACTTC
CDR3aa: CASSAYGTDSYEQYF

j_gene: TRBJ2-5
v_gene: TRBV9
abundance: .
d_gene: .
CDR3nt: TGTGCCAGCAGCCCTAGAGGTGTTACGGAGACCCAGTACTTC
CDR3aa: CASSPRGVTETQYF

j_gene: TRBJ2-7
v_gene: TRBV5-1
abundance: many
d_gene: .
CDR3nt: TGCGCCAGCAGCTTGAAACGGAACTTC
CDR3aa: CASSLKRNF

j_gene: TRBJ2-5
v_gene: TRBV9
abundance: many
d_gene: TRBD2
CDR3nt: TGTGCCAGCAGCGTGGCGGGGGGCTGGGAGACCCAGTACTTC
CDR3aa: CASSVAGGWETQYF

j_gene: TRBJ2-7
v_gene: TRBV9
abundance: many
d_gene: .
CDR3nt: TGTGCCAGCAGCGTAGCTTTGGACTCCTACGAGCAGTACTTC
CDR3aa: CASSVALDSYEQYF

j_gene: TRBJ1-2
v_gene: TRBV9
abundance: many
d_gene: .
CDR3nt: TGTGCCAGCAGCGTAGGGGGGGTGAGCTATGGCTACACCTTC
CDR3aa: CASSVGGVSYGYTF

j_gene: TRBJ2-1
v_gene: TRBV9
abundance: .
d_gene: .
CDR3nt: TGTGCCAGCAGCGTAGTAACGGGTAATGAGCAGTTCTTC
CDR3aa: CASSVVTGNEQFF

j_gene: TRBJ2-1
v_gene: TRBV9
abundance: many
d_gene: .
CDR3nt: TGTGCCAGCAGCGTCAGGGTCGGAAGAAGCTCCTACAATGAGCAGTTCTTC
CDR3aa: CASSVRVGRSSYNEQFF

j_gene: TRBJ1-2
v_gene: TRBV9
abundance: many
d_gene: .
CDR3nt: TGTGCCAGCAGCGGGGGGATCGGGCAGCTAAACTATGGCTACACCTTC
CDR3aa: CASSGGIGQLNYGYTF

j_gene: TRBJ2-3
v_gene: TRBV9
abundance: many
d_gene: .
CDR3nt: TGTGCCAGCAGCGTTATTGGCACAGATACGCAGTATTTT
CDR3aa: CASSVIGTDTQYF

j_gene: TRBJ2-3
v_gene: TRBV9
abundance: .
d_gene: TRBD2
CDR3nt: TGTGCCAGCAGCGTAGATTTAGGGAGGGTCGCAGATACGCAGTATTTT
CDR3aa: CASSVDLGRVADTQYF

j_gene: TRBJ2-7
v_gene: TRBV9
abundance: .
d_gene: TRBD2
CDR3nt: TGTGCCAGCAGCCGGGGGACTAGCGATGGGTACGAGCAGTACTTC
CDR3aa: CASSRGTSDGYEQYF

j_gene: TRBJ1-1
v_gene: TRBV9
abundance: .
d_gene: .
CDR3nt: TGTGCCAGCAGCGTAGGCAGGAAGAACACTGAAGCTTTCTTT
CDR3aa: CASSVGRKNTEAFF

j_gene: TRBJ2-7
v_gene: TRBV9
abundance: many
d_gene: TRBD2
CDR3nt: TGTGCCAGCAGCCGGACTAGCGAGACTTACGAGCAGTACTTC
CDR3aa: CASSRTSETYEQYF

j_gene: TRBJ2-7
v_gene: TRBV9
abundance: many
d_gene: .
CDR3nt: TGTGCCAGCAGCGTAGAGGCAGGGAGAATCTACGAGCAGTACTTC
CDR3aa: CASSVEAGRIYEQYF

j_gene: TRBJ2-2
v_gene: TRBV9
abundance: many
d_gene: .
CDR3nt: TGTGCCAGCAGCGTCCCAGCGGAACCCACCGGGGAGCTGTTTTTT
CDR3aa: CASSVPAEPTGELFF

j_gene: TRBJ2-1
v_gene: TRBV9
abundance: many
d_gene: .
CDR3nt: TGTGCCAGCAGCCCCCGGATCAGCTCCTACAATGAGCAGTTCTTC
CDR3aa: CASSPRISSYNEQFF

j_gene: TRBJ2-4
v_gene: TRBV9
abundance: many
d_gene: .
CDR3nt: TGTGCCAGCAGCGTAGGAGCAGGGGAAAACATTCAGTACTTC
CDR3aa: CASSVGAGENIQYF

j_gene: TRBJ2-3
v_gene: TRBV9
abundance: many
d_gene: .
CDR3nt: TGTGCCAGCAGCGTAGCGGACGTCACAGATACGCAGTATTTT
CDR3aa: CASSVADVTDTQYF

j_gene: TRBJ1-2
v_gene: TRBV9
abundance: .
d_gene: .
CDR3nt: TGTGCCAGCAGCGAGGACAGTTATGGCTACACCTTC
CDR3aa: CASSEDSYGYTF

j_gene: TRBJ2-2
v_gene: TRBV9
abundance: many
d_gene: TRBD2
CDR3nt: TGTGCCAGCAGCGAACAAATTTGGACTAGCGGGGTCACCGGGGAGCTGTTTTTT
CDR3aa: CASSEQIWTSGVTGELFF

j_gene: TRBJ2-1
v_gene: TRBV21-1
abundance: many
d_gene: .
CDR3nt: TGTGCCAGCAGCAAAAGCCAGGTCAGTATGAGGAATGAGCAGTTCTTC
CDR3aa: CASSKSQVSMRNEQFF

j_gene: TRBJ2-7
v_gene: TRBV9
abundance: many
d_gene: .
CDR3nt: TGTGCCAGCAGCGTAGCCTCGGACGGAATCTACGAGCAGTACTTC
CDR3aa: CASSVASDGIYEQYF

j_gene: TRBJ2-7
v_gene: TRBV9
abundance: few
d_gene: .
CDR3nt: TGTGCCAGCAGCGTAGCTACTAACGGCGAGCAGTACTTC
CDR3aa: CASSVATNGEQYF

j_gene: TRBJ1-2
v_gene: TRBV9
abundance: many
d_gene: .
CDR3nt: TGTGCCAGCAGCGTAGATTTCGCATCTCGGGATGGCTACACCTTC
CDR3aa: CASSVDFASRDGYTF

j_gene: TRBJ2-7
v_gene: TRBV9
abundance: many
d_gene: TRBD2
CDR3nt: TGTGCCAGCTCGGGACTAGCGGGGGGGCGCGAGCAGTACTTC
CDR3aa: CASSGLAGGREQYF

j_gene: TRBJ2-3
v_gene: TRBV9
abundance: many
d_gene: .
CDR3nt: TGTGCCAGCAGCGCCCCCGGGAGTGGGGGTACAGATACGCAGTATTTT
CDR3aa: CASSAPGSGGTDTQYF

j_gene: TRBJ2-1
v_gene: TRBV9
abundance: many
d_gene: .
CDR3nt: TGTGCCAGCAGCGTTATAGGACCCGATGAGCAGTTCTTC
CDR3aa: CASSVIGPDEQFF

j_gene: TRBJ2-3
v_gene: TRBV9
abundance: many
d_gene: TRBD1
CDR3nt: TGTGCCAGCAGCGAACAGGGGGGCCTAGGAGATACGCAGTATTTT
CDR3aa: CASSEQGGLGDTQYF

j_gene: TRBJ1-2
v_gene: TRBV9
abundance: many
d_gene: .
CDR3nt: TGTGCCAGCAGCGTAGCTCAGGCTAACTATGGCTACACCTTC
CDR3aa: CASSVAQANYGYTF

j_gene: TRBJ2-7
v_gene: TRBV9
abundance: many
d_gene: TRBD1
CDR3nt: TGTGCCAGCAGCACGGGACAGCCCTACGAGCAGTACTTC
CDR3aa: CASSTGQPYEQYF

j_gene: TRBJ1-2
v_gene: TRBV9
abundance: many
d_gene: .
CDR3nt: TGTGCCAGCGGGGGTCTCAACACAGGGAAATTTGATGGCTACACCTTC
CDR3aa: CASGGLNTGKFDGYTF

j_gene: TRBJ2-1
v_gene: TRBV9
abundance: .
d_gene: .
CDR3nt: TGTGCCAGCAGCGTAGACCTAAGCTCCTACAATGAGCAGTTCTTC
CDR3aa: CASSVDLSSYNEQFF

j_gene: TRBJ2-7
v_gene: TRBV9
abundance: many
d_gene: TRBD1
CDR3nt: TGTGCCAGCAGCGTGGGCGCGGACAGGGGTCACGAGCAGTACTTC
CDR3aa: CASSVGADRGHEQYF

j_gene: TRBJ2-7
v_gene: TRBV9
abundance: .
d_gene: .
CDR3nt: TGTGCCAGCAGCGTCAGGACAGTCGGCGAGCAGTACTTC
CDR3aa: CASSVRTVGEQYF